A selection of T cell receptor beta chains follows, all from one sample in a study of cytomegalovirus exposure and HLA in healthy donors. The repertoire was sequenced with immunoSEQ multiplex PCR; TCRdb's copy has only in-frame clones and lacks some. The sample includes roughly 190,000 clones. Specimen: PBMCs. The receptors derive from a man under 40 in good health and CMV-seronegative. Both conserved end residues are part of each CDR3. A D gene is named only where the DNA matches it firmly. The size of a clone is reported for some rows only, either as once, few or many, or as a class for expanded clones.

medium-sized,TRBJ1-1,NA,TRBV14,CASSHQGAEAFF,TGTGCCAGCAGCCACCAGGGTGCTGAAGCTTTCTTT
NA,TRBJ1-5,TRBD1,TRBV18,CASSPVGQGNNQPQHF,TGTGCCAGCTCACCAGTGGGACAGGGAAACAATCAGCCCCAGCATTTT
NA,TRBJ1-4,NA,TRBV28,CATLGGEEKLFF,TGTGCCACCCTCGGGGGGGAGGAAAAACTGTTTTTT
medium-sized,TRBJ1-2,TRBD1,TRBV27,CASSLSTGISGYTF,TGTGCCAGCAGTTTGTCGACAGGGATCAGCGGCTACACCTTC
NA,TRBJ2-2,NA,TRBV27,CASKARGELFF,TGTGCCAGCAAGGCGCGGGGGGAGCTGTTTTTT
NA,TRBJ2-3,TRBD2,TRBV10-3,CAISVLAGDIDTQYF,TGTGCCATCAGTGTCCTAGCGGGAGATATAGATACGCAGTATTTT
NA,TRBJ2-1,NA,TRBV6-4,CASSELAGSSYNEQFF,TGTGCCAGCAGTGAATTGGCTGGGAGCTCCTACAATGAGCAGTTCTTC
NA,TRBJ2-7,NA,TRBV2,CASSERQISYEQYF,TGTGCCAGCAGTGAAAGACAGATATCCTACGAGCAGTACTTC
NA,TRBJ1-5,NA,TRBV6-1,CASSELGTSNQPQHF,TGTGCCAGCAGTGAACTAGGTACAAGCAATCAGCCCCAGCATTTT
NA,TRBJ2-7,NA,TRBV28,CASSLQGGPYEQYF,TGTGCCAGCAGTTTACAGGGGGGCCCCTACGAGCAGTACTTC
NA,TRBJ1-6,NA,TRBV10-3,CAISEPGTGGSPLHF,TGTGCCATCAGTGAGCCGGGGACCGGGGGGTCACCCCTCCACTTT